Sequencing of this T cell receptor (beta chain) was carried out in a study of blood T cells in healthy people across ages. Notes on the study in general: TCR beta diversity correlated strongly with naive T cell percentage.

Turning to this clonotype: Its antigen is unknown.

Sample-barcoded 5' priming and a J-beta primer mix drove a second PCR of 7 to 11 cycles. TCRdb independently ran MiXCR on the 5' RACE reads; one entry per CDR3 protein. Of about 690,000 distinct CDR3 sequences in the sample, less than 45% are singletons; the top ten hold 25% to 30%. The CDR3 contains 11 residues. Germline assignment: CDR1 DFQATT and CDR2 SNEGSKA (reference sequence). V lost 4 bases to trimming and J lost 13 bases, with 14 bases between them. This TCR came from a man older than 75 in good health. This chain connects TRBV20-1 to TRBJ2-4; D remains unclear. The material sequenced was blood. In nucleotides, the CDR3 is TGCAGTGCTACCGATCGGCAGTCGCAGTACTTC. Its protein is CSATDRQSQYF.